This TCR beta chain is drawn from a study of cytomegalovirus exposure and HLA in healthy donors. Study conclusions and caveats: Links to common viral pathogens appeared, in a later analysis, for several of the most significant clusters. Certain indistinguishable V segments, among them TRBV6-2 and TRBV6-3, were excluded.

A remark on this clone: Its antigen is undetermined. Other nucleotide sequences from this sample produce the same CDR3.

The trim removed 3 bases at V and 8 bases at J, leaving 3 bases unmatched. Germline-derived CDR1 and CDR2 are MNHNY and SVGAGI (reference sequence). The CDR3 contains 12 residues. 60 Vbeta and 13 Jbeta primers were used in PCR. Original handling: Later, 65 million to 85 million unique TCR beta chains were counted in an analysis, and some 11 million of them were shared. The repertoire was sequenced with immunoSEQ multiplex PCR; TCRdb's copy has only in-frame clones and lacks some. V and J calls and clone size come straight from that table; D and trimming were deduced from the DNA. Of fewer than 200,000 clones detected, roughly 74% appear once; the ten largest clones hold about 2%.

The V gene is TRBV6-6, the J gene TRBJ1-1; 7 bases line up with TRBD1. The material sequenced was PBMCs. This clonotype originated in a woman in her 30s in good health and CMV-seronegative. CDR3 nucleotides: TGTGCCAGCAGTTATGACAGGGCCGAAGCTTTCTTT. Its protein is CASSYDRAEAFF.